Listed here are 8 T cell receptor beta chains from one sample, sequenced in a study of blood T cell repertoires in COVID-19. TCRdb's copy holds only in-frame clones and misses some; the assay was immunoSEQ multiplex PCR. This sample yields approximately 170,000 clones, of which about four fifths are seen a single time; 3.5% to 4% belongs to the top ten. Sequenced input: PBMCs or T cells enriched from blood (not recorded which). These receptors came from a woman aged 50 to 60 in a cohort exposed to, infected with or recovered from COVID-19 (not recorded which).

J is TRBJ1-2 and V is TRBV19; 9 bases line up with TRBD1. The germline gives CDR1 LNHDA, CDR2 SQIVND (reference sequence). Unmatched junction bases numbered 11, after V lost 4 bases and J lost 8 bases. There are 15 residues in the CDR3. In nucleotides, the CDR3 is TGTGCCAGTAGTACCTCGACAGGGGGTCGTGAAGGCTACACCTTC. It yields the protein CASSTSTGGREGYTF. Full variable domain (remainder filled in from reference TRBV19 and TRBJ1-2): DGGITQSPKYLFRKEGQNVTLSCEQNLNHDAMYWYRQDPGQGLRLIYYSQIVNDFQKGDIAEGYSVSREKKESFPLTVTSAQKNPTAFYLCASSTSTGGREGYTFGSGTRLTVV.

The chain employs TRBV5-3 and TRBJ2-5, with TRBD2 matching 8 bases. TRBV5-3 is annotated as an ORF whose role is uncertain. V trimming: 5 bases; J trimming: 5 bases; junction bases outside the gene matches: 5. The CDR3 totals 13 residues. CDR3 protein: CARRAGGLETQYF. The CDR3 DNA reads as TGTGCCAGAAGGGCGGGGGGCCTGGAGACCCAGTACTTC.

The chain is built from TRBV19 and TRBJ2-1, with 10 bases fitting TRBD1. The CDR3 contains 16 residues. J was trimmed by 6 bases and V by 3 bases; bases with no gene match: 8. In germline, CDR1 is LNHDA, CDR2 SQIVND (reference sequence). CDR3 nucleotides: TGTGCCAGTAGTATCTTCGACAGGGGGCTTGCCAATGAGCAGTTCTTC. Translated, it gives CASSIFDRGLANEQFF.

The gene calls are TRBV7-2 and TRBJ2-3; the D gene is possibly TRBD1 (6 bases). Germline V lookup: CDR1 SGHTA, CDR2 FQGNSA. The CDR3 runs to 16 residues. The ends were cut back, 6 bases at V and 6 bases at J, with 22 bases in the middle. The DNA for the CDR3 is TGTGCCAGCAGAGACCCAGGGGAGAATCCTAAGGATACGCAGTATTTT. Amino acids: CASRDPGENPKDTQYF.

This rearrangement joins TRBV5-6 to TRBJ1-1; no definite D call. V lost 4 bases to trimming and J lost 5 bases, with 21 bases between them. Germline values: CDR1 SGHDT, CDR2 YYEEEE. The CDR3 loop spans 16 amino acids. CDR3 in DNA: TGTGCCAGCAGCAATGGCCAGATCGGGTCGTGGACTGAAGCTTTCTTT. Residues: CASSNGQIGSWTEAFF. The whole variable domain, filled in from reference TRBV5-6 and TRBJ1-1, reads DAGVTQSPTHLIKTRGQQVTLRCSPKSGHDTVSWYQQALGQGPQFIFQYYEEEERQRGNFPDRFSGHQFPNYSSELNVNALLLGDSALYLCASSNGQIGSWTEAFFGQGTRLTVV.

This rearrangement joins TRBV4-1 to TRBJ2-1; 7 bases align to TRBD2. The germline V gene has CDR1 MGHRA and CDR2 YSYEKL. J gave up 8 bases and V 4 bases, and 8 bases lay outside the gene matches. The CDR3 consists of 14 residues. The CDR3 region has the DNA TGCGCCAGCAGCCGGACTAGATTTTTGGATGAGCAGTTCTTC. Residues: CASSRTRFLDEQFF.

This clone was seen only a few times. This chain links TRBV11-2 with TRBJ1-1; D call uncertain. Germline CDR1 reads SGHAT; CDR2 reads FQNNGV. This CDR3 region has 14 residues. V shed 1 base and J shed 5 bases, with 11 bases lying between them. CDR3 residues: CASSLAEGLTEAFF. CDR3 coding DNA: TGTGCCAGCAGCTTAGCGGAGGGTTTGACTGAAGCTTTCTTT. Based on the CDR3 plus reference TRBV11-2 and TRBJ1-1, the full variable domain is EAGVAQSPRYKIIEKRQSVAFWCNPISGHATLYWYQQILGQGPKLLIQFQNNGVVDDSQLPKDRFSAERLKGVDSTLKIQPAKLEDSAVYLCASSLAEGLTEAFFGQGTRLTVV.

V usage is TRBV5-8 and J usage is TRBJ1-2; a possible D gene is TRBD1 (6 bases). The length of the CDR3 is 13 residues. The V and J ends lost 6 bases and 6 bases respectively, with 15 bases between them. Germline values: CDR1 SGHTS, CDR2 YDEGEE. CDR3 protein: CASTTNRDNGYTF. The CDR3 DNA reads as TGTGCCAGCACTACAAACAGGGACAATGGCTACACCTTC.